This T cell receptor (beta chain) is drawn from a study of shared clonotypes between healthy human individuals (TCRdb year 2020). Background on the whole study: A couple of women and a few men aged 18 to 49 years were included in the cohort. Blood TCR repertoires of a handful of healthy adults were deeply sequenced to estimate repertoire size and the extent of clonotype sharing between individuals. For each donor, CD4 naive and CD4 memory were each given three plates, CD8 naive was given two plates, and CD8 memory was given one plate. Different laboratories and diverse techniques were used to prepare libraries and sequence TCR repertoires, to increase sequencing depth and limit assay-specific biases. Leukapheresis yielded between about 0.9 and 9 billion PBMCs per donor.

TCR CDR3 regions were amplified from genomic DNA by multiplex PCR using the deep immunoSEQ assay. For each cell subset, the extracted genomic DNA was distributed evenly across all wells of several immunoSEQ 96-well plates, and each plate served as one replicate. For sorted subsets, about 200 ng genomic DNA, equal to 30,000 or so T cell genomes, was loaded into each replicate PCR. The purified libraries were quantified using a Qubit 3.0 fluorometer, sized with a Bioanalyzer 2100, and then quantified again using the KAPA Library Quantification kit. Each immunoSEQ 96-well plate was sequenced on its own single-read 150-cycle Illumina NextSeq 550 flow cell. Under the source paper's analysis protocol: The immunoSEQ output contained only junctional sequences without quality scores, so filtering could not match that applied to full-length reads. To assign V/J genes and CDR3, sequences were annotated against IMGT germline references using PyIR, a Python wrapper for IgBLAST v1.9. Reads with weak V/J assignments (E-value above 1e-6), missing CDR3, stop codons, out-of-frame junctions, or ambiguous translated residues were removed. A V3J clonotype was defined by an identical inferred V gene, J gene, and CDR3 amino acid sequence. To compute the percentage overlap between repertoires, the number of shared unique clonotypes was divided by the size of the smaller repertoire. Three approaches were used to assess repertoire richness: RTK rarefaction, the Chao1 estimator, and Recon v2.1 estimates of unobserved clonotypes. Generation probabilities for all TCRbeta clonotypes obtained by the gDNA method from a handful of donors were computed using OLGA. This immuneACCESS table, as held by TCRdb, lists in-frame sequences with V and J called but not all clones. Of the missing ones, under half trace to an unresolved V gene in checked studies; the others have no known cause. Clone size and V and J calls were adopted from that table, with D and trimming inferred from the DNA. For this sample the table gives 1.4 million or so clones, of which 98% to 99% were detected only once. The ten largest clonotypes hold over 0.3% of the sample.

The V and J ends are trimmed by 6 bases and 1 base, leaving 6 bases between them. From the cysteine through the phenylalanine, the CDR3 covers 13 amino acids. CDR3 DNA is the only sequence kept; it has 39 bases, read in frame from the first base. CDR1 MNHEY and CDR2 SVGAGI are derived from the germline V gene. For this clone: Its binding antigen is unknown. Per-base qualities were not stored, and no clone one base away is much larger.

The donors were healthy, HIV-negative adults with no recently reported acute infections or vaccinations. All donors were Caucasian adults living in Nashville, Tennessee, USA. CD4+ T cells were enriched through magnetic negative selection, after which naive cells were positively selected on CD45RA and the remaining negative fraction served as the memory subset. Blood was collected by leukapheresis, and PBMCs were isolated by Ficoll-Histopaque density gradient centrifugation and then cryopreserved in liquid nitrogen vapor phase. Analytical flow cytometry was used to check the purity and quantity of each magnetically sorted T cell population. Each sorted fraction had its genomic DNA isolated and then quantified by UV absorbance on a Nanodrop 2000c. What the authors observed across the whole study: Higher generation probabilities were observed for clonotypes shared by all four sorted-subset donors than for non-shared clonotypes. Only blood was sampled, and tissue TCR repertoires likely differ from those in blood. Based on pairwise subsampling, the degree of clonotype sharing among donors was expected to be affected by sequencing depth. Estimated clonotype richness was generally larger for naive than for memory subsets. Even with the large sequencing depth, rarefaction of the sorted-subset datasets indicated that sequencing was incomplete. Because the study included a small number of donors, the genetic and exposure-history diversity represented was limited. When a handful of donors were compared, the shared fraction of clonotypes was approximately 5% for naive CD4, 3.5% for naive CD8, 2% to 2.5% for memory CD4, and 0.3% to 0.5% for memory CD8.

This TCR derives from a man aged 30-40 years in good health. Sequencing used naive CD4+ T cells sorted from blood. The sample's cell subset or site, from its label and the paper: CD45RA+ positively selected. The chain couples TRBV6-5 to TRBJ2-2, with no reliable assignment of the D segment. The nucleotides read TGTGCCAGCAGAGAGCAGAACACCGGGGAGCTGTTTTTT. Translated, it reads CASREQNTGELFF.